The sequence of this TCR beta chain was determined in a study of PD-1 blockade in mismatch repair-deficient tumors (dated by TCRdb to 2017 to 2019). The study in broad terms: Between late 2013 and late 2016, more than 75 consecutive patients with about 11 mismatch repair-deficient cancer types, all previously treated and progressing, were enrolled in the trial. Tumor-associated T cell clones were tracked in the peripheral blood of patients responding to PD-1 blockade by deep sequencing of TCR CDR3 regions.

What the time point label conveys for this sample: peripheral blood 12 weeks after first pembrolizumab dose. Mismatch repair deficiency was established in every enrolled patient by polymerase chain reaction or immunohistochemistry. A few patients who responded to pembrolizumab therapy underwent TCR sequencing. The phase II trial prospectively evaluated PD-1 blockade with pembrolizumab in advanced mismatch repair-deficient cancers, independent of tissue of origin. Peripheral blood T cell samples were serially collected before and at multiple times after PD-1 blockade was started. Blood sampling times were expressed in weeks after the first pembrolizumab dose. What the research found in general, with its limitations: Rapid expansion after pembrolizumab followed by contraction, generally before radiologic responses, was shown by tumor-resident clones, which were often undetectable in blood before treatment.

As concerns this clone: What this receptor recognizes is not known. Per-base quality was not reported, and no clone a single base away is much larger than it.

Libraries were made using the immunoSEQ multiplex PCR assay. TCRdb retrieved this table from immuneACCESS and kept in-frame rearrangements only. Not all clones are present; in checked studies, unresolved V genes account for under half, and no reason is known for the remainder. In all, the sample holds over 75,000 clones, and more than 65% of those were seen once. About 2.4% of the sample goes to the ten largest clones. This TCR was sampled from an adult with mismatch repair-deficient cancer. This specimen consisted of peripheral blood, obtained 12 weeks after starting pembrolizumab.

The encoded CDR3 is CASSAGSAQYF. The sequence in DNA is TGTGCCAGCAGCGCCGGGAGCGCGCAGTATTTT. The V and J segments used are TRBV25-1 and TRBJ2-3, with a weak D call of TRBD2 (6 bases match). CDR1 is given as MGHDK and CDR2 as SYGVNS, both from the germline V gene. Trimming takes 6 bases from V and 10 bases from J, and the germline ends sit 11 bases apart. Including cysteine and phenylalanine, the CDR3 has 11 amino acids. The CDR3 DNA has 33 bases and is translated from base 1. The CDR3, completed at both ends by the reference TRBV25-1 and TRBJ2-3 genes, gives the full variable domain EADIYQTPRYLVIGTGKKITLECSQTMGHDKMYWYQQDPGMELHLIHYSYGVNSTEKGDLSSESTVSRIRTEHFPLTLESARPSHTSQYLCASSAGSAQYFGPGTRLTVL.